This entry features one TCR beta chain sequence. The antigen remains unidentified. This sample was taken from a study of cytomegalovirus exposure and HLA in healthy donors. Broader study findings: Most TCR sequences were seen very rarely across donors, but some public TCRs occurred in many.

PCR primers comprised 60 Vbeta and 13 Jbeta primers. TCRdb's copy holds only in-frame clones and misses some; the assay was immunoSEQ multiplex PCR. The sample records some 140,000 clones, around 80% being singletons. There are 13 residues in the CDR3. Germline CDR1 reads GTSNPN; CDR2 reads SVGIG (reference sequence). With V trimmed by 5 bases and J by 2 bases, 5 bases remained unmatched. The rearrangement uses TRBV30 and TRBJ1-2; 7 bases align to TRBD1. This receptor was obtained from a man in his forties in good health and CMV-seropositive. Input material: PBMCs. CDR3 bases: TGTGCCTGGCGAAAGGGACAGAACTATGGCTACACCTTC. The encoded protein is CAWRKGQNYGYTF.